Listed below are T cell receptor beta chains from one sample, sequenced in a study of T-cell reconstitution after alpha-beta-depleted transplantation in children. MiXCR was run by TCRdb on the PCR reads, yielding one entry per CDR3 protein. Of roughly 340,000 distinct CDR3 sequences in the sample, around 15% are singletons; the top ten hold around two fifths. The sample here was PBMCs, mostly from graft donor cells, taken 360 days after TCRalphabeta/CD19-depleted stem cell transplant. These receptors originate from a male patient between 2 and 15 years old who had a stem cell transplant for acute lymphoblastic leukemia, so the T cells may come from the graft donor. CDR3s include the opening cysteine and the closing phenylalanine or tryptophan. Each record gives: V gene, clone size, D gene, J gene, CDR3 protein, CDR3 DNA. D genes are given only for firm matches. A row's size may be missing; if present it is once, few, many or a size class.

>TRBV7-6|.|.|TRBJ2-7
CASSPPGPSSYEQYF
TGTGCCAGCAGCCCCCCAGGTCCTAGCTCCTACGAGCAGTACTTC
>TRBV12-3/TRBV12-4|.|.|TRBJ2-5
CASSDGRWETQYF
TGTGCCAGCAGCGACGGACGGTGGGAGACCCAGTACTTC
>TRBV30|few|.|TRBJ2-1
CAWSAHRKGVKYNEQFF
TGTGCCTGGAGTGCCCACAGGAAGGGGGTGAAGTACAATGAGCAGTTCTTC
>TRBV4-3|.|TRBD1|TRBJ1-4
CASSQDRGPRKLFF
TGCGCCAGCAGCCAAGACAGGGGGCCAAGAAAACTGTTTTTT
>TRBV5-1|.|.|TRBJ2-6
CASSILSSGANVLTF
TGCGCCAGCAGCATACTAAGCTCTGGGGCCAACGTCCTGACTTTC
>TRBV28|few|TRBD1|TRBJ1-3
CASRTGGSGNTIYF
TGTGCCAGCCGTACAGGGGGCTCTGGAAACACCATATATTTT
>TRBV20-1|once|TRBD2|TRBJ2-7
CCARPPSGLAGGGEQYF
TGCTGCGCTAGACCCCCTTCCGGACTAGCGGGAGGTGGCGAGCAGTACTTC
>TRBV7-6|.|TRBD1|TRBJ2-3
CASSFGQGEYTQYF
TGTGCCAGCAGCTTTGGACAGGGGGAGTATACGCAGTATTTT
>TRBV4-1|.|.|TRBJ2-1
CASSQAPTYNEQFF
TGCGCCAGCAGCCAAGCCCCAACATACAATGAGCAGTTCTTC
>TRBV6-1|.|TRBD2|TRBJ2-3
CASSRGGADTQYF
TGTGCCAGCAGTCGCGGGGGTGCAGATACGCAGTATTTT
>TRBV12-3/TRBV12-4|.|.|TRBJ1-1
CASSFGIEVFF
TGTGCCAGCAGTTTCGGGATTGAGGTTTTCTTT
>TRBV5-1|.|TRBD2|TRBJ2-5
CASSSGETSGSYF
TGCGCCAGCAGCTCTGGCGAAACTAGCGGGAGTTACTTC
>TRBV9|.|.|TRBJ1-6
CASSAGPVNSPLHF
TGTGCCAGCAGCGCCGGTCCCGTTAATTCACCCCTCCACTTT
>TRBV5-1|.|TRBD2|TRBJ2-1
CASSLASGLAYNEQFF
TGCGCCAGCAGCTTGGCTAGCGGGTTGGCCTACAATGAGCAGTTCTTC
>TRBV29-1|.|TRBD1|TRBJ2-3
CSVEFWGTGVTDTQYF
TGCAGCGTTGAATTCTGGGGGACAGGAGTCACAGATACGCAGTATTTT
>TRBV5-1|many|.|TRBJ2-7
CASTWGPPYEQYF
TGCGCCAGCACCTGGGGGCCCCCCTACGAGCAGTACTTC
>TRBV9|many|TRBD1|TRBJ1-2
CASSLRDRAGYTF
TGTGCCAGCAGCCTAAGGGACAGGGCAGGCTACACCTTC
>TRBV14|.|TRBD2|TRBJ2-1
CASSQLAGAKDEQFF
TGTGCCAGCAGCCAATTGGCGGGAGCAAAGGATGAGCAGTTCTTC
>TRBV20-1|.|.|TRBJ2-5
CSFGVGWSRGETQYF
TGCAGTTTTGGCGTTGGCTGGTCGAGAGGAGAGACCCAGTACTTC
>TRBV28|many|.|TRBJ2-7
CASSRGFYEQYF
TGTGCCAGCAGTAGGGGCTTTTACGAGCAGTACTTC
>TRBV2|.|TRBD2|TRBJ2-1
CASRRRLAAYNEQFF
TGTGCCAGCAGGAGACGACTAGCGGCCTACAATGAGCAGTTCTTC
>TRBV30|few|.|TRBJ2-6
CAWGVASFGANVLTF
TGTGCCTGGGGGGTAGCCTCTTTTGGGGCCAACGTCCTGACTTTC
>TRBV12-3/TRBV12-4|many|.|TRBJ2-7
CASSLATAYEQYF
TGTGCCAGCAGTTTGGCAACCGCCTACGAGCAGTACTTC
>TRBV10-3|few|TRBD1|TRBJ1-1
CAISSQGGMRRNTEAFF
TGTGCCATCAGTTCACAGGGGGGGATGAGAAGGAACACTGAAGCTTTCTTT
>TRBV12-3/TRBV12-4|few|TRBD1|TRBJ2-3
CASSLDRGPPLSTDTQYF
TGTGCCAGCAGTTTGGACAGGGGCCCTCCCCTATCCACAGATACGCAGTATTTT
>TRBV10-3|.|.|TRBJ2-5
CAISEGSGQETQYF
TGTGCCATCAGTGAGGGGTCGGGGCAAGAGACCCAGTACTTC
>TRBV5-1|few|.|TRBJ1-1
CASSESWNTEAFF
TGCGCCAGCAGTGAATCGTGGAACACTGAAGCTTTCTTT
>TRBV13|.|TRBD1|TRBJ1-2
CASSPTGVSGYTF
TGTGCCAGCAGCCCGACAGGGGTCTCTGGCTACACCTTC
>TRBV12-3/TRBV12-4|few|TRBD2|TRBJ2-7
CASRLAGGAYEQYF
TGTGCCAGCAGATTAGCGGGAGGCGCCTACGAGCAGTACTTC
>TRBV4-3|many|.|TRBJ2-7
CASSQDRSGGYEQYF
TGCGCCAGCAGCCAAGATCGGTCAGGGGGGTACGAGCAGTACTTC
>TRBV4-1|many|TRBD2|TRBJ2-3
CASSQTLGTSVRGDTQYF
TGCGCCAGCAGCCAAACCCTCGGGACTAGCGTTCGAGGAGATACGCAGTATTTT
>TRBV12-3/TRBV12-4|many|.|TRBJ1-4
CASSLQRSTNEKLFF
TGTGCCAGCAGCCTGCAGCGATCAACTAATGAAAAACTGTTTTTT
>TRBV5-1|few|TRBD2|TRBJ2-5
CATRTSSKETQYF
TGCGCCACGCGGACTAGCAGTAAAGAGACCCAGTACTTC
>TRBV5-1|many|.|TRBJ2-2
CASYTGLNTGELFF
TGCGCCAGCTATACAGGGTTGAACACCGGGGAGCTGTTTTTT
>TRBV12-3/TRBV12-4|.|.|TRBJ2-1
CASSLFGFVHEQFF
TGTGCCAGCAGTTTGTTCGGTTTCGTGCATGAGCAGTTCTTC
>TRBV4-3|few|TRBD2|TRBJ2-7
CASSQRTGGRYEQYF
TGCGCCAGCAGCCAAAGAACGGGAGGGCGTTACGAGCAGTACTTC
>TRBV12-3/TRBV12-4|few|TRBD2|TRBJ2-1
CASSLAGEAVEQFF
TGTGCCAGCAGCCTAGCGGGAGAGGCTGTTGAGCAGTTCTTC
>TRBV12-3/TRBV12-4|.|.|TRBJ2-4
CASSTVSVSKNIQYF
TGTGCCAGCTCTACCGTGAGCGTTAGCAAAAACATTCAGTACTTC
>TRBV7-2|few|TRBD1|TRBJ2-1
CASSAYRGSYNEQFF
TGTGCCAGCAGCGCCTACAGGGGATCCTACAATGAGCAGTTCTTC
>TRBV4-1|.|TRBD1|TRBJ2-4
CASSQGILRGNKNIQYF
TGCGCCAGCAGCCAAGGGATTCTCAGGGGGAACAAAAACATTCAGTACTTC
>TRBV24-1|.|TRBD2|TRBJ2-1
CATSGGSGRNYNEQFF
TGTGCCACCTCTGGAGGTAGCGGGAGGAACTACAATGAGCAGTTCTTC
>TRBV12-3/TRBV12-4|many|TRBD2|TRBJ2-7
CASSSLAGEDYEQYF
TGTGCCAGCAGTTCCCTAGCGGGAGAGGACTACGAGCAGTACTTC
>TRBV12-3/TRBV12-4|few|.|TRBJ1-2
CASRWGVRGSSGYTF
TGTGCCAGCCGGTGGGGGGTCAGAGGTTCGAGTGGCTACACCTTC
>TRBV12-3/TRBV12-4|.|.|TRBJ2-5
CASSFGDGVKETQYF
TGTGCCAGCAGTTTTGGGGACGGAGTGAAAGAGACCCAGTACTTC
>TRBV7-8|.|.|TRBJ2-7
CASSSTGSLRGNEQYF
TGTGCCAGCAGTTCTACAGGGAGCCTACGAGGGAACGAGCAGTACTTC
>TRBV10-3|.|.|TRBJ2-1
CAISESWGGAEQFF
TGTGCCATCAGTGAGTCGTGGGGGGGGGCTGAGCAGTTCTTC
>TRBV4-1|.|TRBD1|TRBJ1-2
CASSSNRGNYGYTF
TGCGCCAGCTCCTCGAACAGGGGAAACTATGGCTACACCTTC
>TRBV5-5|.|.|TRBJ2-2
CASSLSRGSGELFF
TGTGCCAGCAGCTTGTCCAGGGGATCCGGGGAGCTGTTTTTT
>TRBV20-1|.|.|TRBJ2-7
CSAPDWATIWEQYF
TGCAGTGCCCCTGACTGGGCGACGATTTGGGAGCAGTACTTC
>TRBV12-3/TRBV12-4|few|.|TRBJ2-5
CASSLIRRETQYF
TGTGCCAGCAGTTTAATACGGAGAGAGACCCAGTACTTC
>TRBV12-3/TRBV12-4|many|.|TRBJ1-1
CASSSGSEAFF
TGTGCCAGCAGTTCCGGCTCTGAAGCTTTCTTT
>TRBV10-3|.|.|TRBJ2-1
CAISGQFNEQFF
TGTGCCATCAGTGGACAGTTCAATGAGCAGTTCTTC
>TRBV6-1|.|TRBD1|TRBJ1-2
CASSRDRSYGYTF
TGTGCCAGCAGCCGGGACAGGAGCTATGGCTACACCTTC
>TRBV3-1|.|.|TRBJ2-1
CASSQDPSRLRDKQFF
TGTGCCAGCAGCCAAGATCCCTCCCGCCTGAGGGATAAGCAGTTCTTC
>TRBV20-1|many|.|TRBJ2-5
CSQEGQGEETQYF
TGCTCGCAGGAGGGCCAGGGAGAAGAGACCCAGTACTTC
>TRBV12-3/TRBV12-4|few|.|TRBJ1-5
CASSIYRDIYSNQPQHF
TGTGCCAGCAGCATATACCGGGACATTTATAGCAATCAGCCCCAGCATTTT
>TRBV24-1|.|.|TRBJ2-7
CATSDLFLESDYEQYF
TGTGCCACCAGTGATTTGTTTTTAGAGTCGGACTACGAGCAGTACTTC
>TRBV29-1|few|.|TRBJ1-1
CSAAGTLSRTEAFF
TGCAGCGCCGCCGGGACACTGAGTCGCACTGAAGCTTTCTTT
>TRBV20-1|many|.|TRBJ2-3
CSARYPGARGPDTQYF
TGCAGTGCTAGGTATCCCGGGGCCAGAGGTCCAGATACGCAGTATTTT